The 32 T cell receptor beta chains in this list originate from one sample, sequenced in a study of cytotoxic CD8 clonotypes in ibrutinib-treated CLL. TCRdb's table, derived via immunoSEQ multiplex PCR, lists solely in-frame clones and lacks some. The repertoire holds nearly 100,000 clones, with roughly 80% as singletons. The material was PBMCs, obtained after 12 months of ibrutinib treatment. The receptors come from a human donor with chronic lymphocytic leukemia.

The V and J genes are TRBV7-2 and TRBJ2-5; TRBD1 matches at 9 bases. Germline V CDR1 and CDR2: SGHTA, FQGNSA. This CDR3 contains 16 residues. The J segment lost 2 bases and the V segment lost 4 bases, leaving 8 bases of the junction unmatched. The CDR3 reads CASSSWGTGPQETQYF. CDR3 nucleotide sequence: TGTGCCAGCAGCTCCTGGGGGACAGGGCCGCAAGAGACCCAGTACTTC.

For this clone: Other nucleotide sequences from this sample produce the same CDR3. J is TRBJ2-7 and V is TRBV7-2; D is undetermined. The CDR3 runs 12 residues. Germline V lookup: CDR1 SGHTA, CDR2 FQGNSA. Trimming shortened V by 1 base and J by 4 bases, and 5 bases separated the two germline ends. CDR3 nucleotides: TGTGCCAGCAGCTTAGAGACATACGAGCAGTACTTC. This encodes CASSLETYEQYF.

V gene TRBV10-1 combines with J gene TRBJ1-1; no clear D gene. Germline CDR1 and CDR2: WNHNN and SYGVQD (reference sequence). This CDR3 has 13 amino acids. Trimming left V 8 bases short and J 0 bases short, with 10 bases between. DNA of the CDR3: TGCGCCAGCTCAACAGAGTTGAACACTGAAGCTTTCTTT. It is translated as CASSTELNTEAFF.

CDR3 region: CASSPRAHEGNEQFF. The CDR3 region has the DNA TGTGCCAGCAGCCCCAGGGCCCACGAGGGGAATGAGCAGTTCTTC. The V call is TRBV7-2, the J call TRBJ2-1; the D call may be TRBD1 or TRBD2 (5 bases each). This CDR3 spans 15 amino acids. Trimming stripped 5 bases from V and 7 bases from J, with 18 bases between. Germline V gene sequence: CDR1 SGHTA, CDR2 FQGNSA.

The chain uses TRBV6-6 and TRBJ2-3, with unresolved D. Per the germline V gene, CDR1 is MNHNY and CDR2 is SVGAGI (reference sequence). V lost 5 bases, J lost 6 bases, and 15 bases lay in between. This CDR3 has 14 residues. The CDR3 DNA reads TGTGCCAGCAGTACGGATTGGGGTGCCGATACGCAGTATTTT. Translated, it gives CASSTDWGADTQYF.

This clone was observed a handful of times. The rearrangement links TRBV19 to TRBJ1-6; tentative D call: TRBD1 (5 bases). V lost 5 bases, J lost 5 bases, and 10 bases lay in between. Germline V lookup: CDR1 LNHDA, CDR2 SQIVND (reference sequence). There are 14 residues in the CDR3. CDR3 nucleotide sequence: TGTGCCAGTAGTGGAGGGGAACATAATTCACCCCTCCACTTT. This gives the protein CASSGGEHNSPLHF.

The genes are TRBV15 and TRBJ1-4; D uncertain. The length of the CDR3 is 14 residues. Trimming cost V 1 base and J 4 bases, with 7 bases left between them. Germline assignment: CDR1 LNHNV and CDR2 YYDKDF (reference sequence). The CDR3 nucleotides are TGTGCCACCAGCAGAGTAAGGGATAATGAAAAACTGTTTTTT. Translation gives CATSRVRDNEKLFF.

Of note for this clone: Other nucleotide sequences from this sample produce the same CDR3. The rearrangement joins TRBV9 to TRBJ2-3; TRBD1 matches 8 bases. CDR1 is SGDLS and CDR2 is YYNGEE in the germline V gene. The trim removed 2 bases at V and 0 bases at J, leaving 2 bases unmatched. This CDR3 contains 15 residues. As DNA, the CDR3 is TGTGCCAGCAGCGTGGGACAGGCTAGCACAGATACGCAGTATTTT. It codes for CASSVGQASTDTQYF.

CDR3 residues: CASSLQDSYEQYF. In DNA form, the CDR3 reads TGTGCCAGCAGCTTGCAGGACAGCTACGAGCAGTACTTC. The rearrangement uses TRBV5-6 and TRBJ2-7; D is possibly TRBD1 (6 bases). Trimming took 1 base from V and 3 from J, leaving 8 bases between them. The CDR3 has 13 amino acids. The germline CDR1 and CDR2 sequences are SGHDT and YYEEEE.

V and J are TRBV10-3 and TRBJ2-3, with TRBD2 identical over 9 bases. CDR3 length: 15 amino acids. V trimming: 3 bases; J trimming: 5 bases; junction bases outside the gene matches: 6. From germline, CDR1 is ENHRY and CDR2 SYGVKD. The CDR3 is CAISDSTSGGDTQYF. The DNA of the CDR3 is TGTGCCATCAGTGATTCGACTAGCGGCGGAGATACGCAGTATTTT.

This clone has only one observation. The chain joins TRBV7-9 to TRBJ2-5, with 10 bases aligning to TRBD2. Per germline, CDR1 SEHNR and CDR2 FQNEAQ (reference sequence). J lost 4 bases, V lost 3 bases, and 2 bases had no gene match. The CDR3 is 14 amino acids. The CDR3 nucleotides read TGTGCCAGCAGCTTGAGACTAGCGGGAGAGACCCAGTACTTC. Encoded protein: CASSLRLAGETQYF. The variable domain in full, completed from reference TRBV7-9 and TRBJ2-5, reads DTGVSQNPRHKITKRGQNVTFRCDPISEHNRLYWYRQTLGQGPEFLTYFQNEAQLEKSRLLSDRFSAERPKGSFSTLEIQRTEQGDSAMYLCASSLRLAGETQYFGPGTRLLVL.

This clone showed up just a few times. CDR3 region: CASSLGLADYNEQFF. CDR3 DNA: TGTGCCAGCAGCTTGGGACTAGCGGACTACAATGAGCAGTTCTTC. The rearrangement uses TRBV7-3 and TRBJ2-1, with 11 bases identical to TRBD2. The CDR3 consists of 15 residues. Per germline, CDR1 SGHTA and CDR2 FQGTGA. The V and J ends lost 3 bases and 3 bases, in that order; junction bases with no gene match: 1.

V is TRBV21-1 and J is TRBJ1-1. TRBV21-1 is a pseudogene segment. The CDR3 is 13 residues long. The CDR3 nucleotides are TGTGCCAGCAGCAGTCAAGAGAACACTGAAGCTTTCTTT. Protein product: CASSSQENTEAFF.

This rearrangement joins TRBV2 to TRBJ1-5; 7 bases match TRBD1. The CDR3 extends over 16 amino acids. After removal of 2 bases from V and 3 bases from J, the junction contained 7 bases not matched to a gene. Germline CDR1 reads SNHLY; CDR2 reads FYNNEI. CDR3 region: CASSEYGGQLNQPQHF. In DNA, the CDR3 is TGTGCCAGCAGTGAATATGGGGGACAGCTCAATCAGCCCCAGCATTTT. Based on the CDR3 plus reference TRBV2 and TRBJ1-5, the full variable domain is EPEVTQTPSHQVTQMGQEVILRCVPISNHLYFYWYRQILGQKVEFLVSFYNNEISEKSEIFDDQFSVERPDGSNFTLKIRSTKLEDSAMYFCASSEYGGQLNQPQHFGDGTRLSIL.

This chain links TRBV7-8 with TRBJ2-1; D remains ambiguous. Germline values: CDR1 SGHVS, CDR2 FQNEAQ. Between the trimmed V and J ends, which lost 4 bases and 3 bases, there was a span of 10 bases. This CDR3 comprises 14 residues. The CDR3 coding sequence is TGTGCCAGCAGCTCCAGGACGGACTACAATGAGCAGTTCTTC. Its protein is CASSSRTDYNEQFF.

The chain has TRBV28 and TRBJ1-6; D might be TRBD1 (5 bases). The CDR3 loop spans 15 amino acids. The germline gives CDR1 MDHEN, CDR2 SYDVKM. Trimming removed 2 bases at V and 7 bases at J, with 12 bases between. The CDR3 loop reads CASSLKNRSNSPLHF. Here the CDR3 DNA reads TGTGCCAGCAGTTTAAAGAACAGGAGCAATTCACCCCTCCACTTT.

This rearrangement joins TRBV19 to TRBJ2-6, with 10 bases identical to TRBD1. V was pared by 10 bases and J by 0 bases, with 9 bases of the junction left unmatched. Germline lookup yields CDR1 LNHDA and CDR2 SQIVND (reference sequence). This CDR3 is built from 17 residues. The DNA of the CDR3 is TGTGCCACCGCGGTGGGACAGGGGTCCTCTGGGGCCAACGTCCTGACTTTC. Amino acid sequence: CATAVGQGSSGANVLTF.

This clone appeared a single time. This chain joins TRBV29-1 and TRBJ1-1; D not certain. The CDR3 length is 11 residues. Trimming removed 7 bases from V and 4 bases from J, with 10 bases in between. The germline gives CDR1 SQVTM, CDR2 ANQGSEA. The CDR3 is CSGRRGTEAFF. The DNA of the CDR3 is TGCAGCGGTAGACGGGGCACTGAAGCTTTCTTT.

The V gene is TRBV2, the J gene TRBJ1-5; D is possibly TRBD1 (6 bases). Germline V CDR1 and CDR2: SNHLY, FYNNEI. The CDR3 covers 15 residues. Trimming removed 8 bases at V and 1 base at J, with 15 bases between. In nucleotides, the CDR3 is TGTGCCAGCCGGCCGGGGGGCGGAAGCAATCAGCCCCAGCATTTT. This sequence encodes CASRPGGGSNQPQHF.

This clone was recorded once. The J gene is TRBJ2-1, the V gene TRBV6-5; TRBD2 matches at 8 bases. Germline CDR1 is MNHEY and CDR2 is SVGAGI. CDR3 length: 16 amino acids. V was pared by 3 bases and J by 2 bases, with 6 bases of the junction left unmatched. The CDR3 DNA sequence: TGTGCCAGCAGTTATATACAGCGGGGGACCTACAATGAGCAGTTCTTC. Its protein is CASSYIQRGTYNEQFF.

In DNA form, the CDR3 reads TGCGCCAGCTCGGACAGGGTTGGGCAGCCCCAGCATTTT. This gives the protein CASSDRVGQPQHF. The chain recombines TRBV5-1 with TRBJ1-5; TRBD1 matches 8 bases. The CDR3 sequence is 13 residues long. From germline, CDR1 is SGHRS and CDR2 YFSETQ. The junction had 7 bases not matched to a gene; V was cut back by 7 bases and J by 7 bases.

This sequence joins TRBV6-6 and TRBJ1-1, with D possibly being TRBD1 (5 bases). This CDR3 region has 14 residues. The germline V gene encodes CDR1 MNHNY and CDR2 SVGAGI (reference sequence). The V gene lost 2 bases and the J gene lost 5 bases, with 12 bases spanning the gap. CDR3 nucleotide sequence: TGTGCCAGCAGTTACGGGGGGTCAAGTACTGAAGCTTTCTTT. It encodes CASSYGGSSTEAFF.

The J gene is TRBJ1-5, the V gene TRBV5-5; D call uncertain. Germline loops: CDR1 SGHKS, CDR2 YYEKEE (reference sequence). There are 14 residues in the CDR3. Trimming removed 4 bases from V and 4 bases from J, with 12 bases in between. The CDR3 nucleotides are TGTGCCAGCAGCCCGGGAGAGGGTAATCAGCCCCAGCATTTT. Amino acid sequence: CASSPGEGNQPQHF.

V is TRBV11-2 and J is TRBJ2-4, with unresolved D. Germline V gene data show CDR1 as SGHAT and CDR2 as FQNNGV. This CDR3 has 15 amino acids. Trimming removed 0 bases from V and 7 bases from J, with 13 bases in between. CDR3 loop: CASSLEPRFENIQYF. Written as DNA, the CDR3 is TGTGCCAGCAGCTTAGAGCCCCGCTTTGAGAACATTCAGTACTTC. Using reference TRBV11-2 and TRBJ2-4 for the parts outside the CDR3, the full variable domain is EAGVAQSPRYKIIEKRQSVAFWCNPISGHATLYWYQQILGQGPKLLIQFQNNGVVDDSQLPKDRFSAERLKGVDSTLKIQPAKLEDSAVYLCASSLEPRFENIQYFGAGTRLSVL.

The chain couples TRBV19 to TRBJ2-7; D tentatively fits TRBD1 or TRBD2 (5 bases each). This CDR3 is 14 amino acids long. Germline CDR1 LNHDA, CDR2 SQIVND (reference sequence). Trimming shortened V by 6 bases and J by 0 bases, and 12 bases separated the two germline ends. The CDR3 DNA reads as TGTGCCAGTAGCCCCGGGGCAGCCTCCTACGAGCAGTACTTC. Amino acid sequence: CASSPGAASYEQYF.

DNA for the CDR3: TGTGCCAGTAGTCGGCAGCGGGGGGTAACAGATACGCAGTATTTT. The encoded protein is CASSRQRGVTDTQYF. The V call is TRBV19, the J call TRBJ2-3, with TRBD2 matching 9 bases. The CDR3 consists of 15 residues. In germline, CDR1 is LNHDA, CDR2 SQIVND (reference sequence). V lost 5 bases, J lost 3 bases, and 6 bases stayed unmatched.

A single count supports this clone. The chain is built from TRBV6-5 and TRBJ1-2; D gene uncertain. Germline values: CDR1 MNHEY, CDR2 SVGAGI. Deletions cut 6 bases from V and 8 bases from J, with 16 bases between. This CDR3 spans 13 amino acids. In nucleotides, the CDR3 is TGTGCCAGCAGGCCGCCGGAGCGGCCGGGCTACACCTTC. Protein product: CASRPPERPGYTF.

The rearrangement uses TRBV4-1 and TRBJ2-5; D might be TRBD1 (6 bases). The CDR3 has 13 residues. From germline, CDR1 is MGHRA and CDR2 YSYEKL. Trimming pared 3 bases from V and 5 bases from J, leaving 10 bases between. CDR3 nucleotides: TGCGCCAGCAGCCACCCAACAGGGGAGACCCAGTACTTC. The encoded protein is CASSHPTGETQYF.

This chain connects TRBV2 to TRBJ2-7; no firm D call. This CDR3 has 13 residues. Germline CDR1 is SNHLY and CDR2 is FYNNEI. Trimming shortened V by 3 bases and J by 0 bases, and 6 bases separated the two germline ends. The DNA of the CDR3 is TGTGCCAGCAGTGAGTTTAACTCCTACGAGCAGTACTTC. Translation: CASSEFNSYEQYF.

CDR3 coding DNA: TGTGCCAGCAGTGGGACTAGCGGGGGCCCGAACAATGAGCAGTTCTTC. Encoded protein: CASSGTSGGPNNEQFF. This chain joins TRBV6-1 and TRBJ2-1; 13 nucleotides match TRBD2. Trimming cost V 4 bases and J 5 bases; bases outside gene matches: 5. Germline CDR1 MNHNS, CDR2 SASEGT. The CDR3 runs 16 residues.

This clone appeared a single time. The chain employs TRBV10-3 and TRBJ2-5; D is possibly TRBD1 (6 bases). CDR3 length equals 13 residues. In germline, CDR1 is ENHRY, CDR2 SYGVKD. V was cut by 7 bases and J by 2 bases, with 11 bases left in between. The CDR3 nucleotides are TGTGCCATCAAAGGGGGAGTTCAAGAGACCCAGTACTTC. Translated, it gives CAIKGGVQETQYF.

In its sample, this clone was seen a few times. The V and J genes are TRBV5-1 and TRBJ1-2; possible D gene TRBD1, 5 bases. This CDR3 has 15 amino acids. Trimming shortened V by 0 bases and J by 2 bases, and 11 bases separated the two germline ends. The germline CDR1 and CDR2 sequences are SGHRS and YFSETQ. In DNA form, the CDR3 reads TGCGCCAGCAGCTTGGCCGGGGGGAGCAACTATGGCTACACCTTC. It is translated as CASSLAGGSNYGYTF. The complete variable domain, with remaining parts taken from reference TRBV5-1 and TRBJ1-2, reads KAGVTQTPRYLIKTRGQQVTLSCSPISGHRSVSWYQQTPGQGLQFLFEYFSETQRNKGNFPGRFSGRQFSNSRSEMNVSTLELGDSALYLCASSLAGGSNYGYTFGSGTRLTVV.